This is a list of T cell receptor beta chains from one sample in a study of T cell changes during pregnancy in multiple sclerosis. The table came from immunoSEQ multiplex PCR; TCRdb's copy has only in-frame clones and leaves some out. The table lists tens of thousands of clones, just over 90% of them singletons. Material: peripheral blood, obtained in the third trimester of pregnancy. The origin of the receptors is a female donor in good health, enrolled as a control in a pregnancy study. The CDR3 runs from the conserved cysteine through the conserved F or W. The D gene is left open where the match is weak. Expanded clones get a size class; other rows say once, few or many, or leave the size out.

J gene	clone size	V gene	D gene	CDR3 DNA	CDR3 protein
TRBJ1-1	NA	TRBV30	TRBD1	TGTGCCTGGGCGGGACAGGTCGAAGGAGCTTTCTTT	CAWAGQVEGAFF
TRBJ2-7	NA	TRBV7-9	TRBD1	TGTGCCAGCAGCTTAGGGGACAGGGGTCTTTTTGGACGGTACTTC	CASSLGDRGLFGRYF
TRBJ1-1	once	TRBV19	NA	TGTGCCAGTAGTATAGCAGGGCCAGGTGGGAACACTGAAGCTTTCTTT	CASSIAGPGGNTEAFF
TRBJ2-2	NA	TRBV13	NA	TGTGCCAGCAGCTTAGACGGGCTAGCTGCCGGGGAGCTGTTTTTT	CASSLDGLAAGELFF
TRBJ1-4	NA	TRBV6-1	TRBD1	TGTGCCAGCTCCGGGACAGGGCAGGAAAAACTGTTTTTT	CASSGTGQEKLFF
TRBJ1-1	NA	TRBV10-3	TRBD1	TGTGCCTCCAAGACAGGGGCGAACACTGAAGCTTTCTTT	CASKTGANTEAFF
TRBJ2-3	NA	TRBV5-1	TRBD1	TGCGCCAGCAGCTTGGTGGGGACAGGATCTAGCACAGATACGCAGTATTTT	CASSLVGTGSSTDTQYF
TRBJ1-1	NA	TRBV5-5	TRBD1	TGTGCCAGCAGCCTGAGGGACAGGGAGGACACTGAAGCTTTCTTT	CASSLRDREDTEAFF
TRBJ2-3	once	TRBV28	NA	TGTGCCAGCAGTTCCCCGAGAGCGGGTTTTCACCGAAGCGGGACAGATACGCAGTATTTT	CASSSPRAGFHRSGTDTQYF
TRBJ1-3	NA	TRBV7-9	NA	TGTGCCAGCAGCCAGGTGAGAGGGAGCTCTGGAAACACCATATATTTT	CASSQVRGSSGNTIYF
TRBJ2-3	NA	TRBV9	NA	TGTGCCAGCAATCCGACGGGTGCTAGCACAGATACGCAGTATTTT	CASNPTGASTDTQYF
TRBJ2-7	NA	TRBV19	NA	TGTGCCAGTAGTATCCGCCGGGACAATTCCTACGAGCAGTACTTC	CASSIRRDNSYEQYF
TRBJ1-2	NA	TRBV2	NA	TGTGCCAGCAGTGTTGAAGCTACTAACTATGGCTACACCTTC	CASSVEATNYGYTF
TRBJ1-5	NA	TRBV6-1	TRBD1	TGTGCCAGCGGGCCCGGGACAGCCATCAATCAGCCCCAGCATTTT	CASGPGTAINQPQHF
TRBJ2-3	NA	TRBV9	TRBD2	TGTGCCAGCAGCGTAGAAGGTCTAGCGGGAGCAGATACGCAGTATTTT	CASSVEGLAGADTQYF
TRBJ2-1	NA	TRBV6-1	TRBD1	TGTGCCAGCAGAGGGACAGGGAACGTTTACAATGAGCAGTTCTTC	CASRGTGNVYNEQFF
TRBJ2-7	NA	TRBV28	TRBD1	TGTGCCAGCGGCTTGGGACAGGAGTACGAGCAGTACTTC	CASGLGQEYEQYF
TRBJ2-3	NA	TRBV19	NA	TGTGCCAGTAGTAGGCGGGGCACAGATACGCAGTATTTT	CASSRRGTDTQYF
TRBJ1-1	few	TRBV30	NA	TGTGCCTGGAGCGCCGGGGTGGTGGCTTTCTTT	CAWSAGVVAFF
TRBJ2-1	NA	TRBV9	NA	TGTGCCAGCAGCTCGGGGGGCAACAATGAGCAGTTCTTC	CASSSGGNNEQFF
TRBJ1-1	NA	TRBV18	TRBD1	TGTGCCAGCTCAGTACAGACAGGGGCGAACACTGAAGCTTTCTTT	CASSVQTGANTEAFF
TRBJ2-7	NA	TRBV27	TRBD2	TGTGCCAGCAGTCCCGGACTAGCGGGGCCTGAGCAGTACTTC	CASSPGLAGPEQYF
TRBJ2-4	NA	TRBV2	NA	TGTGCCAGCCAGGGTTTGGCCAAAAACATTCAGTACTTC	CASQGLAKNIQYF
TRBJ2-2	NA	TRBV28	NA	TGTGCCAGCAGCAGAGCGGACCCCTACGGCGGGGAGCTGTTTTTT	CASSRADPYGGELFF
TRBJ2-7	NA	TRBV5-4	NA	TGTGCCAGCAGCGTTGGGTGGGAGGCCTCCTACGAGCAGTACTTC	CASSVGWEASYEQYF
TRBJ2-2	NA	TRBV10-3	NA	TGTGCCATCAGTGCGGCCCCGAGGACCGGGGAGCTGTTTTTT	CAISAAPRTGELFF
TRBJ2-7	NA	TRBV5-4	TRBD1	TGTGCCAGCAGCTTTCCCCCCGGGACAGGGATATACGAGCAGTACTTC	CASSFPPGTGIYEQYF
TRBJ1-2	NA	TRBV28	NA	TGTGCCAGCAGTCCTGACGGGAACTATGGCTACACCTTC	CASSPDGNYGYTF
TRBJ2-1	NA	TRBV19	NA	TGTGCCAGTAGTGGGCGAACAGGATACAATGAGCAGTTCTTC	CASSGRTGYNEQFF
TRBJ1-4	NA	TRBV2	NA	TGTGCCAGCACGGGGGTTGGTGAAAAACTGTTTTTT	CASTGVGEKLFF
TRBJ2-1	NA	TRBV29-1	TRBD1	TGCAGCGTTTCGGGACAGAACTCCTACAATGAGCAGTTCTTC	CSVSGQNSYNEQFF
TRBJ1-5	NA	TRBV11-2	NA	TGTGCCAGCAGCTTAGTCTCAGGGGGCAATCAGCCCCAGCATTTT	CASSLVSGGNQPQHF
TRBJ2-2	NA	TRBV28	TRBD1	TGTGCCAGCAGAGAGGGACAGGTTAACACCGGGGAGCTGTTTTTT	CASREGQVNTGELFF
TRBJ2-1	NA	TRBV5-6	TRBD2	TGTGCCAGCAGCCGGTGGGCGAGTCGGGAGGGCAATGAGCAGTTCTTC	CASSRWASREGNEQFF
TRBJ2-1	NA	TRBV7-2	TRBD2	TGTGCCAGCTGTAGCGGGAGGTCTCGGGAGCAGTTCTTC	CASCSGRSREQFF
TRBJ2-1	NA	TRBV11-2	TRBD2	TGTGCCAGCAGCTTAGATCAGGGACTAGCGGGGAAGATTCAGCAGTTCTTC	CASSLDQGLAGKIQQFF
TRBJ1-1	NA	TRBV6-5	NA	TGTGCCAGCAGTTCCTTAATAGGGGATGGAAAAGCTTTCTTT	CASSSLIGDGKAFF
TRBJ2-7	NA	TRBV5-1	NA	TGCGCCAGCAGCTTGGAGACAGACCCCGTCTACGAGCAGTACTTC	CASSLETDPVYEQYF
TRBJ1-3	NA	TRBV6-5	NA	TGTGCCAGCAGCCCGTCCGGGTTCTCAAGGAACACCATATATTTT	CASSPSGFSRNTIYF
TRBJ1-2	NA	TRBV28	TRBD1	TGTGCCAGCAGTCTGGGACAGGGACGTGGCTACACCTTC	CASSLGQGRGYTF
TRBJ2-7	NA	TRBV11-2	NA	TGTGCCAGCAGCTTTGGGTATCAGGGGCTGGACGAGCAGTACTTC	CASSFGYQGLDEQYF
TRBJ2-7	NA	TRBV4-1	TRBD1	TGCGCCAGCAGCCCTGCGACAGGGGTTACCTACGAGCAGTACTTC	CASSPATGVTYEQYF
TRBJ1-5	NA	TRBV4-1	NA	TGCGCCAGCAGCCAAGAGGGCGTACAGCCCCAGCATTTT	CASSQEGVQPQHF
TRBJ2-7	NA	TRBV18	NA	TGTGCCAGCTCACCGGAACAGGGAAGGAACGAGCAGTACTTC	CASSPEQGRNEQYF